The TCR beta chain described here comes from a study of T cell changes during pregnancy in multiple sclerosis (dated by TCRdb to the late 2010s). Background on the whole study: Changes in the T cell repertoire over the course of pregnancy were examined in this study in women with multiple sclerosis.

With respect to this clone: Its cognate antigen has yet to be identified. One base away there is no much larger clone; base qualities are not given.

The library was made by the immunoSEQ multiplex PCR assay. Imported from immuneACCESS, the table was reduced by TCRdb to in-frame sequences with V and J called. These copies leave out some clones; in studies compared against another copy, an unresolved V gene accounts for under half, and the cause of the remainder is not known. The sample profile shows fewer than 70,000 clones; approximately 92% of them were found once. 2.5% to 3% of the sample goes to the ten largest clones. V gives up 2 bases and J gives up 8 bases, and the segment between their germline ends measures 28 bases. Spanning cysteine to phenylalanine, the CDR3 consists of 18 amino acids. Of all the DNA, just the CDR3 is kept, 54 bases in frame from base 1. CDR1 SGHRS and CDR2 YFSETQ were looked up in the germline V gene.

Sample: peripheral blood, taken in the second trimester of pregnancy. The chain is encoded by TRBV5-1 joined to TRBJ1-2, and perhaps TRBD1 as D gene, on 5 matching bases. The source of this sequence is a female donor in good health, enrolled as a control in a pregnancy study. The CDR3 has the sequence CASSFGSGAGGPSGGYTF. The DNA is TGCGCCAGCAGCTTCGGCTCCGGGGCGGGAGGACCCTCAGGGGGCTACACCTTC.